This T cell receptor (beta chain) was sequenced for a study of cytomegalovirus exposure and HLA in healthy donors. Study-level findings and limits: Highly shared sequence variants in one cluster were likely a sequencing artifact. Associated with cytomegalovirus, according to the listing, were 150 to 200 TCR beta chains.

The PCR employed 60 Vbeta primers together with 13 Jbeta primers. Clones were sequenced by immunoSEQ multiplex PCR, and TCRdb holds only the in-frame ones, with some missing. The sample's table shows about 52,000 clones. Germline loops: CDR1 SGHVS, CDR2 FNYEAQ. This CDR3 comprises 14 residues. V was clipped by 5 bases and J by 4 bases; unmatched bases: 5. Regarding this clone: Its matching antigen is unknown.

The sample comprised PBMCs. The genes are TRBV7-6 and TRBJ2-7; 10 bases fit TRBD1. The sequence was collected from a woman aged 60 to 75 in good health and CMV-seropositive. The CDR3 coding sequence is TGTGCCAGCAGCCTACGGGACAGGGGTTACGAGCAGTACTTC. This gives the protein CASSLRDRGYEQYF.